This record concerns one TCR beta chain sequence. The sample originates from a study of blood T cell repertoires in COVID-19. Study as a whole: The study drew acute and convalescent COVID-19 samples from the United States, Italy and Spain. PBMCs, B-cell-depleted T cells, or T cells were the source of the cDNA or gDNA that made up the material.

In the authors' methods: By means of reference gene primer amplification, nucleated cell counts were estimated. Some clones are missing from TCRdb's copy, which holds only in-frame ones; the method was immunoSEQ multiplex PCR. V, J and clone size reflect that table, while D and trimming were determined from the DNA. The table includes around 180,000 clones, over 65% detected once. With 10 bases clipped from V and 1 base from J, the junction kept 5 bases outside the gene matches. The CDR3 loop spans 13 amino acids. Germline values: CDR1 MDHEN, CDR2 SYDVKM. Source material: peripheral blood. This chain connects TRBV28 to TRBJ2-3; 7 bases are a match to TRBD2. The clonotype comes from a woman of 80 years or more with acute or convalescent COVID-19. The CDR3 DNA reads as TGTGCCATACGCGGGAGTGGCACAGATACGCAGTATTTT. It specifies CAIRGSGTDTQYF.